These 18 T cell receptor beta chains were sequenced from one sample in a study of cytomegalovirus exposure and HLA in healthy donors. The PCR made use of 60 Vbeta and 13 Jbeta primers. Clones were read by immunoSEQ multiplex PCR, and TCRdb kept only the in-frame ones, dropping some. This table has some 160,000 clones, around 73% appearing once. The specimen was PBMCs. The source of these receptors is a male donor in good health and CMV-seronegative.

The chain employs TRBV10-3 and TRBJ1-2; 9 positions agree with TRBD1. CDR1 is ENHRY and CDR2 is SYGVKD in the germline V gene. Trimming cost V 3 bases and J 7 bases; bases outside gene matches: 3. CDR3 length: 13 residues. For the CDR3, the DNA is TGTGCCATCAGTGACATGGACAGGGGTGGCTACACCTTC. Translating gives CAISDMDRGGYTF.

The CDR3: CASSGSGGSQETQYF. CDR3 DNA sequence: TGTGCCAGCTCAGGCTCAGGAGGGAGCCAAGAGACCCAGTACTTC. The chain carries TRBV18 and TRBJ2-5, with D maybe TRBD2 (6 bases). V lost 5 bases and J lost 1, with 14 bases in between. This CDR3 comprises 15 residues. CDR1 is KGHSH, CDR2 LQKENI, per germline.

J is TRBJ1-6 and V is TRBV5-1; no definite D call. Germline V gene sequence: CDR1 SGHRS, CDR2 YFSETQ. The V gene lost 0 bases and the J gene lost 7 bases, with 5 bases spanning the gap. The CDR3 has 13 amino acids. The CDR3 bases are TGCGCCAGCAGCTTGGTCGAGAATTCACCCCTCCACTTT. Protein: CASSLVENSPLHF.

This clone has a single count. J is TRBJ2-1 and V is TRBV7-9; D gene uncertain. The CDR3 extends over 10 amino acids. CDR1 is SEHNR, CDR2 FQNEAQ, per germline (reference sequence). Trimming left V 8 bases short and J 6 bases short, with 5 bases between. The CDR3 bases are TGTGCCAGCGGTAGCAATGAGCAGTTCTTC. It specifies CASGSNEQFF.

The chain links TRBV12-5 to TRBJ1-2; 10 positions match TRBD1. The CDR3 has 15 residues. The germline gives CDR1 LGHNT, CDR2 FRNRAP. With 1 base clipped from V and 8 bases from J, the junction kept 7 bases outside the gene matches. DNA of the CDR3: TGTGCTAGTGGTTTGGGCGGACAGGGGGAGCGGGGCTACACCTTC. Encoded protein: CASGLGGQGERGYTF.

This chain uses TRBV21-1 with TRBJ1-1. TRBV21-1 is a known pseudogene. This CDR3 region has 13 residues. CDR3 coding DNA: TGTGCCAGCAGCTTGTGGGGGGGAACTGAAGCTTTCTTT. Its protein is CASSLWGGTEAFF.

The genes are TRBV20-1 and TRBJ2-1; no clear D gene. V lost 2 bases, J lost 8 bases, and 7 bases lay in between. The CDR3 totals 11 residues. Germline V gene sequence: CDR1 DFQATT, CDR2 SNEGSKA (reference sequence). The CDR3 reads CSARREHEQFF. CDR3 DNA sequence: TGCAGTGCTAGACGCGAACATGAGCAGTTCTTC.

The rearrangement joins TRBV7-3 to TRBJ2-2; 7 nucleotides match TRBD2. The CDR3 runs to 15 residues. Germline-derived CDR1 and CDR2 are SGHTA and FQGTGA. The trim removed 6 bases at V and 4 bases at J, leaving 8 bases unmatched. The CDR3, as DNA: TGTGCCAGCAGTTTGAGCGGGACCGGCACCGGGGAGCTGTTTTTT. As protein: CASSLSGTGTGELFF. The entire variable domain, with the rest obtained from reference TRBV7-3 and TRBJ2-2, is as follows: GAGVSQTPSNKVTEKGKYVELRCDPISGHTALYWYRQSLGQGPEFLIYFQGTGAADDSGLPNDRFFAVRPEGSVSTLKIQRTERGDSAVYLCASSLSGTGTGELFFGEGSRLTVL.

This chain connects TRBV7-8 to TRBJ2-7, with 7 bases matching TRBD1. Germline lookup yields CDR1 SGHVS and CDR2 FQNEAQ. The V and J ends lost 5 bases and 3 bases, in that order; junction bases with no gene match: 4. The CDR3 is 13 amino acids. The CDR3 sequence: CASSPGTVYEQYF. The CDR3 DNA sequence: TGTGCCAGCAGCCCCGGGACAGTCTACGAGCAGTACTTC.

This chain connects TRBV19 to TRBJ1-1, with a possible D match to TRBD1 (5 bases). Deletions cut 7 bases from V and 1 base from J, with 13 bases between. CDR3 length equals 14 residues. In germline, CDR1 is LNHDA, CDR2 SQIVND (reference sequence). In DNA form, the CDR3 reads TGTGCCAGTACTTTGGGGGGTCGGAACACTGAAGCTTTCTTT. This encodes CASTLGGRNTEAFF.

V is TRBV13 and J is TRBJ1-4; 8 bases agree with TRBD1. J was trimmed by 7 bases and V by 3 bases; bases with no gene match: 7. Germline CDR1 reads PRHDT; CDR2 reads FYEKMQ (reference sequence). The CDR3 is made up of 15 amino acids. The CDR3 loop reads CASSFIGTGGEKLFF. Here the CDR3 DNA reads TGTGCCAGCAGCTTTATCGGGACAGGCGGTGAAAAACTGTTTTTT.

This clone came up once. The rearrangement joins TRBV5-1 to TRBJ2-3; TRBD2 agrees at 7 bases. Trimming took 7 bases from V and 4 from J; bases not matched to a gene: 9. CDR3 length equals 14 residues. Germline lookup yields CDR1 SGHRS and CDR2 YFSETQ. For the CDR3, the DNA is TGCGCCAGCGGCTCGGGCGGGAGTGCAGATACGCAGTATTTT. Translated, it gives CASGSGGSADTQYF.

This sequence joins TRBV5-6 and TRBJ2-7, with a weak D call TRBD2 (5 bases). Between the trimmed V and J ends, which lost 3 bases and 5 bases, there was a span of 9 bases. Germline values: CDR1 SGHDT, CDR2 YYEEEE. This CDR3 region has 12 residues. The CDR3 here is CASSWTQDEQYF. The CDR3 DNA reads as TGTGCCAGCAGCTGGACTCAGGACGAGCAGTACTTC.

The sample holds one count of this clone. The rearrangement links TRBV5-4 to TRBJ1-1; 7 positions agree with TRBD1. The CDR3 has 14 residues. Germline trimming cut 3 bases from V and 2 bases from J; bases unmatched to any gene: 4. Germline CDR1 SGHNT, CDR2 YYREEE (reference sequence). This chain's CDR3 is CASSYDRVNTEAFF. The CDR3 DNA reads as TGTGCCAGCAGCTATGACAGGGTTAACACTGAAGCTTTCTTT. The full variable domain, in which reference TRBV5-4 and TRBJ1-1 provide the parts outside the CDR3, is ETGVTQSPTHLIKTRGQQVTLRCSSQSGHNTVSWYQQALGQGPQFIFQYYREEENGRGNFPPRFSGLQFPNYSSELNVNALELDDSALYLCASSYDRVNTEAFFGQGTRLTVV.

The chain joins TRBV7-6 to TRBJ1-5; a weak D match, TRBD1 (5 bases). Trimming pared 5 bases from V and 1 base from J, leaving 12 bases between. The CDR3 covers 15 residues. Germline CDR1 SGHVS, CDR2 FNYEAQ. Here the CDR3 DNA reads TGTGCCAGCAGCCCGCAGGCAGGGAGCAATCAGCCCCAGCATTTT. It encodes CASSPQAGSNQPQHF.

This clone was picked up one time. The CDR3 here is CASSISRGGGETQYF. Here the CDR3 DNA reads TGTGCCAGTAGTATCTCTAGGGGGGGTGGAGAGACCCAGTACTTC. The V gene is TRBV19, the J gene TRBJ2-5; D may be TRBD2 (7 bases). CDR1 LNHDA and CDR2 SQIVND come from the germline V gene (reference sequence). This CDR3 spans 15 amino acids. V lost 3 bases to trimming and J lost 4 bases, with 15 bases between them. Combining the CDR3 with reference TRBV19 and TRBJ2-5 gives the whole variable domain DGGITQSPKYLFRKEGQNVTLSCEQNLNHDAMYWYRQDPGQGLRLIYYSQIVNDFQKGDIAEGYSVSREKKESFPLTVTSAQKNPTAFYLCASSISRGGGETQYFGPGTRLLVL.

In nucleotides, the CDR3 is TGTGCCTGGAGTGTAGGGTCTAGCGGGAGGGCGACCTACGAGCAGTACTTC. Amino acid sequence: CAWSVGSSGRATYEQYF. The chain is built from TRBV30 and TRBJ2-7, with TRBD2 identical over 12 bases. The CDR3 is made up of 17 amino acids. CDR1 and CDR2 from the germline V gene are GTSNPN and SVGIG (reference sequence). J lost 2 bases, V lost 0 bases, and 8 bases had no gene match.

The chain employs TRBV7-2 and TRBJ1-6; 10 bases match TRBD1. Per the germline V gene, CDR1 is SGHTA and CDR2 is FQGNSA. Germline trimming cut 5 bases from V and 7 bases from J; bases unmatched to any gene: 5. The CDR3 is made up of 15 amino acids. CDR3 amino acids: CASSPDRGRNSPLHF. CDR3 DNA sequence: TGTGCCAGCAGCCCTGACAGGGGGCGAAATTCACCCCTCCACTTT. Together with reference TRBV7-2 and TRBJ1-6, the CDR3 gives the full variable domain: GAGVSQSPSNKVTEKGKDVELRCDPISGHTALYWYRQSLGQGLEFLIYFQGNSAPDKSGLPSDRFSAERTGGSVSTLTIQRTQQEDSAVYLCASSPDRGRNSPLHFGNGTRLTVT.